The sequence of this T cell receptor (beta chain) was determined in a study of blood T cell repertoires in COVID-19. The overall study: COVID-19 samples from acute and convalescent phases originated in the United States, Italy and Spain. T cells, B-cell-depleted T cells, or PBMCs provided the cDNA or gDNA that served as material.

Enrolled during active infection, Seattle patients were then followed longitudinally. Deletions cut 6 bases from V and 3 bases from J, with 3 bases between. CDR3 length: 11 residues. Original processing methods: Amplification of reference gene primers provided the estimated nucleated cell counts. Some clones are missing from TCRdb's copy, which holds only in-frame ones; the method was immunoSEQ multiplex PCR. The V and J calls and clone size are taken from that table; D and trimming were inferred from the DNA. The sample carries roughly 200,000 clones, 80% to 85% recorded once. Sequencing input: peripheral blood. The sequence came from a woman older than 75 with COVID-19, enrolled during active disease. This rearrangement joins TRBV12-3 or TRBV12-4 to TRBJ2-1; no firm D call. CDR3 DNA sequence: TGTGCCAGCAGCTACTACAATGAGCAGTTCTTC. It specifies CASSYYNEQFF.